The rows below give T cell receptor beta chains drawn from one sample of a study of blood T cell repertoires in COVID-19. The table came from immunoSEQ multiplex PCR; TCRdb's copy has only in-frame clones and leaves some out. The sample includes about 400,000 clones, approximately 88% of them seen just once. The sample consisted of peripheral blood. These receptors were obtained from a middle-aged man with acute or convalescent COVID-19. Each CDR3 is given with its conserved first and last residue.

len: 14
j_gene: TRBJ1-3
v_gene: TRBV29-1
CDR3aa: CSVAQGDSGNTIYF

len: 13
j_gene: TRBJ1-1
v_gene: TRBV3-1/TRBV3-2
CDR3aa: CASSQGERVRAFF

len: 15
j_gene: TRBJ2-3
v_gene: TRBV24-1
CDR3aa: CATSVKRGGTDTQYF

len: 16
j_gene: TRBJ2-7
v_gene: TRBV23-1
CDR3aa: CASSQRSAGGTYEQYF

len: 11
j_gene: TRBJ2-4
v_gene: TRBV7-2
CDR3aa: CASSSMGGQYF

len: 11
j_gene: TRBJ1-2
v_gene: TRBV29-1
CDR3aa: CSVDGGGGYTF

len: 15
j_gene: TRBJ2-7
v_gene: TRBV5-1
CDR3aa: CASSLEAGIPYEQYF

len: 14
j_gene: TRBJ2-2
v_gene: TRBV27
CDR3aa: CASSFGGNTGELFF

len: 13
j_gene: TRBJ2-3
v_gene: TRBV24-1
CDR3aa: CATSPRDTDTQYF

len: 14
j_gene: TRBJ2-5
v_gene: TRBV23-1
CDR3aa: CASSPTGVRETQYF

len: 12
j_gene: TRBJ2-3
v_gene: TRBV9
CDR3aa: CASSVVGGSQYF

len: 16
j_gene: TRBJ2-3
v_gene: TRBV7-3
CDR3aa: CASSSDTSGPGDTQYF

len: 19
j_gene: TRBJ2-3
v_gene: TRBV10-3
CDR3aa: CAISGTSGGLNKPPDTQYF

len: 15
j_gene: TRBJ2-7
v_gene: TRBV4-1
CDR3aa: CASSQLGQGAYEQYF

len: 14
j_gene: TRBJ1-5
v_gene: TRBV10-2
CDR3aa: CASSESMGGQPQHF

len: 13
j_gene: TRBJ1-1
v_gene: TRBV7-9
CDR3aa: CASSSSGGTEAFF

len: 17
j_gene: TRBJ2-1
v_gene: TRBV9
CDR3aa: CASSSNPAGDAYNEQFF

len: 18
j_gene: TRBJ2-6
v_gene: TRBV27
CDR3aa: CASSLRRTGGAGANVLTF

len: 14
j_gene: TRBJ1-5
v_gene: TRBV28
CDR3aa: CASSSRLTGQPQHF

len: 15
j_gene: TRBJ2-5
v_gene: TRBV19
CDR3aa: CASSIRRGGGETQYF

len: 16
j_gene: TRBJ1-2
v_gene: TRBV4-1
CDR3aa: CASSDRPGQGFYGYTF

len: 15
j_gene: TRBJ2-1
v_gene: TRBV5-1
CDR3aa: CASSFPGTGRNEQFF

len: 16
j_gene: TRBJ2-1
v_gene: TRBV27
CDR3aa: CASSSPRGTNYNEQFF

len: 13
j_gene: TRBJ2-3
v_gene: TRBV24-1
CDR3aa: CATKRGDIDTQYF

len: 13
j_gene: TRBJ1-6
v_gene: TRBV5-1
CDR3aa: CASSLSGNSPLHF

len: 16
j_gene: TRBJ2-7
v_gene: TRBV6-5
CDR3aa: CASSYSFWTEGYEQYF

len: 14
j_gene: TRBJ2-7
v_gene: TRBV19
CDR3aa: CASSNGGKGYEQYF

len: 17
j_gene: TRBJ1-5
v_gene: TRBV7-8
CDR3aa: CASSLDPGRFGNQPQHF

len: 16
j_gene: TRBJ2-1
v_gene: TRBV2
CDR3aa: CASSEEGGSSYNEQFF

len: 11
j_gene: TRBJ1-1
v_gene: TRBV28
CDR3aa: CASSSGTEAFF

len: 14
j_gene: TRBJ1-5
v_gene: TRBV5-1
CDR3aa: CASSFDSSRQPQHF

len: 15
j_gene: TRBJ1-2
v_gene: TRBV4-1
CDR3aa: CASSQDSEAVGGYTF

len: 12
j_gene: TRBJ2-4
v_gene: TRBV12-3/TRBV12-4
CDR3aa: CASLHGQNIQYF

len: 14
j_gene: TRBJ1-4
v_gene: TRBV3-1/TRBV3-2
CDR3aa: CASSLRDRSEKLFF

len: 15
j_gene: TRBJ2-5
v_gene: TRBV4-1
CDR3aa: CASSPRDREGETQYF

len: 13
j_gene: TRBJ2-7
v_gene: TRBV27
CDR3aa: CASRAHDSYEQYF

len: 14
j_gene: TRBJ1-1
v_gene: TRBV3-1/TRBV3-2
CDR3aa: CASSQEGRNTEAFF

len: 14
j_gene: TRBJ1-6
v_gene: TRBV4-3
CDR3aa: CASSWDRVNSPLHF

len: 14
j_gene: TRBJ1-1
v_gene: TRBV4-1
CDR3aa: CASSQIRENTEAFF

len: 13
j_gene: TRBJ1-1
v_gene: TRBV29-1
CDR3aa: CSAETGMNTEAFF

len: 16
j_gene: TRBJ2-2
v_gene: TRBV19
CDR3aa: CASSITGGMTTGELFF

len: 16
j_gene: TRBJ2-2
v_gene: TRBV6-4
CDR3aa: CASSDAPGGSAGELFF

len: 14
j_gene: TRBJ2-3
v_gene: TRBV6-5
CDR3aa: CASSRTGPTDTQYF

len: 16
j_gene: TRBJ1-6
v_gene: TRBV7-9
CDR3aa: CASSLSSVGGNSPLHF

len: 19
j_gene: TRBJ1-5
v_gene: TRBV27
CDR3aa: CASSWTGGVLGISNQPQHF

len: 15
j_gene: TRBJ1-2
v_gene: TRBV28
CDR3aa: CASSFLGAVAYGYTF

len: 16
j_gene: TRBJ2-3
v_gene: TRBV7-9
CDR3aa: CASSPRTSYGTDTQYF

len: 16
j_gene: TRBJ1-1
v_gene: TRBV6-6
CDR3aa: CASSYSDMGGITEAFF

len: 12
j_gene: TRBJ2-1
v_gene: TRBV6-5
CDR3aa: CASSRLYNEQFF

len: 17
j_gene: TRBJ2-1
v_gene: TRBV5-6
CDR3aa: CASSHLFLEGPYNEQFF

len: 12
j_gene: TRBJ2-1
v_gene: TRBV27
CDR3aa: CASSAGRSEQFF

len: 12
j_gene: TRBJ1-2
v_gene: TRBV28
CDR3aa: CASSFRGYGYTF

len: 14
j_gene: TRBJ1-2
v_gene: TRBV28
CDR3aa: CASSSDQGVYGYTF

len: 13
j_gene: TRBJ2-2
v_gene: TRBV12-3/TRBV12-4
CDR3aa: CASRKSGAGELFF

len: 14
j_gene: TRBJ2-5
v_gene: TRBV5-1
CDR3aa: CASSPDRAQETQYF